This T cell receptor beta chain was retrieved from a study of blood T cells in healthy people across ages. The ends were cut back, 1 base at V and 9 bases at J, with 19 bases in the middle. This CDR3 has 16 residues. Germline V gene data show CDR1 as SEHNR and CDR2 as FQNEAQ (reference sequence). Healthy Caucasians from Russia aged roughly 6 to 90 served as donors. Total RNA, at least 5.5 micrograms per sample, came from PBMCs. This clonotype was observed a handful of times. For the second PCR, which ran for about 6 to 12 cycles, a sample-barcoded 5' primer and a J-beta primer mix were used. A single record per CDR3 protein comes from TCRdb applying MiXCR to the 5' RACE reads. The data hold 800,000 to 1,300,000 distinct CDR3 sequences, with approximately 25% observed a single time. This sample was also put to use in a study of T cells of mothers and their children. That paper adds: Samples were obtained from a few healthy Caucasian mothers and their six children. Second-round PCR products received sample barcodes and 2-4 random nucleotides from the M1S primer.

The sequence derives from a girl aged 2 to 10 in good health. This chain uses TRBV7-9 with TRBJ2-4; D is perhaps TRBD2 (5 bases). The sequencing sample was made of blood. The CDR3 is CASSLDVLGYEGIQYF. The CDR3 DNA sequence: TGTGCCAGCAGCTTAGATGTCTTAGGGTATGAGGGCATTCAGTACTTC.